A selection of T cell receptor beta chains follows, all from one sample in a study of CD4+ T cells in melanoma. Libraries were prepared by immunoSEQ multiplex PCR; TCRdb keeps only in-frame clonotypes and omits some of them. The sample holds some 10,000 clones; 64% are singletons and the top ten take less than 15%. Sample: cells from a culture (not recorded whether cultured in vitro). These receptors originate from a human donor with melanoma. The CDR3 runs from the conserved cysteine through the conserved F or W.

j_gene: TRBJ1-1
v_gene: TRBV2
CDR3aa: CASDRGGAREAFF

j_gene: TRBJ2-7
v_gene: TRBV5-1
CDR3aa: CASSLGGGFSYEQYF

j_gene: TRBJ2-7
v_gene: TRBV21-1
CDR3aa: CAASEQYF

j_gene: TRBJ2-7
v_gene: TRBV11-2
CDR3aa: CASSLDGIAGVYEQYF

j_gene: TRBJ1-2
v_gene: TRBV28
CDR3aa: CASSFRKKYGYTF

j_gene: TRBJ2-7
v_gene: TRBV7-2
CDR3aa: CASSSPGGQMLGPYEQYF

j_gene: TRBJ2-7
v_gene: TRBV6-5
CDR3aa: CASSYTRSPVWQYF

j_gene: TRBJ2-2
v_gene: TRBV9
CDR3aa: CASSPQGSHLNTGELFF

j_gene: TRBJ2-1
v_gene: TRBV19
CDR3aa: CASSPGGSNEQFF

j_gene: TRBJ2-5
v_gene: TRBV5-1
CDR3aa: CASSFRAGTQETQYF

j_gene: TRBJ1-6
v_gene: TRBV6-6
CDR3aa: CASSQPGQGNNSPLHF

j_gene: TRBJ1-2
v_gene: TRBV19
CDR3aa: CASSGGLIDNNNFYGYTF

j_gene: TRBJ1-1
v_gene: TRBV6-1
CDR3aa: CASRPGYLMNTEAFF

j_gene: TRBJ2-7
v_gene: TRBV6-5
CDR3aa: CASSTTWAGTYEQYF

j_gene: TRBJ1-1
v_gene: TRBV10-1
CDR3aa: CASSEPGQIEAFF

j_gene: TRBJ2-5
v_gene: TRBV29-1
CDR3aa: CSVTANQETQYF